This entry features one T cell receptor (beta chain) sequence. Its antigen remains unidentified. CDR3 length: 14 amino acids. CDR1 is SEHNR and CDR2 is FQNEAQ in the germline V gene (reference sequence). Trimming removed 1 base at V and 3 bases at J, with 10 bases between. The PCR employed 60 Vbeta primers together with 13 Jbeta primers. Assay: immunoSEQ multiplex PCR; the TCRdb copy retains only in-frame clones and omits some. Of around 190,000 clones in the sample, around three quarters were seen once. The data belong to a study of cytomegalovirus exposure and HLA in healthy donors. Study-wide points: Sequencing likely generated an artifact that appeared as a cluster of highly shared sequence variants. CMV serostatus was the only immune exposure information that was available. Prediction of most subjects' HLA-A and HLA-B alleles by TCR beta sequences was reportedly accurate.

The chain employs TRBV7-9 and TRBJ2-7; D might be TRBD1 (5 bases). The sequencing input was PBMCs. This clonotype was sampled from a man younger than 40 in good health and CMV-seronegative. CDR3 sequence (DNA): TGTGCCAGCAGCTTAGGTTACCAGGGCTACGAGCAGTACTTC. Residues: CASSLGYQGYEQYF. Supplemented by reference TRBV7-9 and TRBJ2-7, the full variable domain reads DTGVSQNPRHKITKRGQNVTFRCDPISEHNRLYWYRQTLGQGPEFLTYFQNEAQLEKSRLLSDRFSAERPKGSFSTLEIQRTEQGDSAMYLCASSLGYQGYEQYFGPGTRLTVT.